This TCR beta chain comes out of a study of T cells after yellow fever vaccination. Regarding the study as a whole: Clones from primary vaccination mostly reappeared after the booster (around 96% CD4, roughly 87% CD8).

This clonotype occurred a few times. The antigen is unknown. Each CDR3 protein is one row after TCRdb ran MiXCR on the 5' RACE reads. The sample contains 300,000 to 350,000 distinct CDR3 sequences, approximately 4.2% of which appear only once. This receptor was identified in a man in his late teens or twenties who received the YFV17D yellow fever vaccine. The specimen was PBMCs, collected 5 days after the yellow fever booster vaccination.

The CDR3 coding sequence is TGTGCCAGCAGTGAACGGAGCGGGGGGCCAACTGGGGCCAACGTCCTGACTTTC. This translates into CASSERSGGPTGANVLTF. The chain carries TRBV6-1 and TRBJ2-6; 9 bases fit TRBD2. CDR1 and CDR2 from the germline V gene are MNHNS and SASEGT. V shed 2 bases and J 2 bases; nucleotides not matched to a gene: 7. The CDR3 is 18 residues long.